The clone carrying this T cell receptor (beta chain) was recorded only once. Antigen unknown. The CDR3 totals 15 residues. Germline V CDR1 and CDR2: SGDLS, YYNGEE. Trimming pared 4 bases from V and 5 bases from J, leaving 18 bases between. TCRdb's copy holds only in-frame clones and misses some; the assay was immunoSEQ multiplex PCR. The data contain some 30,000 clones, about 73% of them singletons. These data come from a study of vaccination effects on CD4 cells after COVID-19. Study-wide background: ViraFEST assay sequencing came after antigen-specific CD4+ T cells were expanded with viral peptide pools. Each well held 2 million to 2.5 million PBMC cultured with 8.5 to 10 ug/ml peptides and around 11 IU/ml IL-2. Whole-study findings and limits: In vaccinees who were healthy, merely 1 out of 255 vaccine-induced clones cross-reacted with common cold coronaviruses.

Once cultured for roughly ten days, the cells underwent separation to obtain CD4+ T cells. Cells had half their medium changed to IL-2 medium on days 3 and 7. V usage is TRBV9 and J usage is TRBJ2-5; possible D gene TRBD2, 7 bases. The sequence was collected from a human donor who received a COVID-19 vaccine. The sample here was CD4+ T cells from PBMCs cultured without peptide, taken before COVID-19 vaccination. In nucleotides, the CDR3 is TGTGCCAGCAGCCCAAGGGCGGGGGCGGGCGAGACCCAGTACTTC. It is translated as CASSPRAGAGETQYF.